The sequence of this TCR beta chain was determined in a study of blood T cell repertoires in COVID-19. Study as a whole: Acute and convalescent COVID-19 samples came from the United States, Italy and Spain.

Methods used by the authors: By means of reference gene primer amplification, nucleated cell counts were estimated. Produced via immunoSEQ multiplex PCR; TCRdb's table is partial and in-frame only. That table furnishes V, J and clone size, whereas the DNA furnished D and trimming. This table has approximately 100,000 clones, almost 95% appearing once. This clone has just one count. Sequences were obtained from peripheral blood. This clonotype was sampled from a man between 45 and 60 years old with active COVID-19.

CDR3 bases: TGTGCCAGCAGTTTAGAGGGATACGAGCAGTACTTC. This sequence encodes CASSLEGYEQYF. The chain uses TRBV27 and TRBJ2-7; D is perhaps TRBD2 (5 bases). Germline loops: CDR1 MNHEY, CDR2 SMNVEV (reference sequence). The V end lost 2 bases, the J end lost 4 bases, and 6 bases lay between the germline ends. This CDR3 region has 12 residues.